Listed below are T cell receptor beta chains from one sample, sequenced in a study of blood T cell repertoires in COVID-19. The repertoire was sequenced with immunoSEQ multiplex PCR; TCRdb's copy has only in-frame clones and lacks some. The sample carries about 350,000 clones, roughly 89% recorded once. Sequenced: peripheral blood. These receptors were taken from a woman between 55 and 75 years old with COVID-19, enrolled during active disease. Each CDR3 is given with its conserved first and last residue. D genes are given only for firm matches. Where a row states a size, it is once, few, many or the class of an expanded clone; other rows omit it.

CDR3 DNA: TGTGCCAGCAGCCAGGGGACAACTGCAACTAATGAAAAACTGTTTTTT
CDR3 protein: CASSQGTTATNEKLFF
V gene: TRBV7-2
clone size: NA
J gene: TRBJ1-4
D gene: NA

CDR3 DNA: TGTGCCAGTAGTATCTCCGGGACAGTTAATGAAAAACTGTTTTTT
CDR3 protein: CASSISGTVNEKLFF
V gene: TRBV19
clone size: NA
J gene: TRBJ1-4
D gene: TRBD1

CDR3 DNA: TGCGCCAGCAGCCAAGAGGTCGCAGTTAACTATGGCTACACCTTC
CDR3 protein: CASSQEVAVNYGYTF
V gene: TRBV4-1
clone size: NA
J gene: TRBJ1-2
D gene: NA

CDR3 DNA: TGCGCCAGCAGCTGGGGCGGGACAGGGGGGATGTACGAGCAGTACTTC
CDR3 protein: CASSWGGTGGMYEQYF
V gene: TRBV5-1
clone size: NA
J gene: TRBJ2-7
D gene: TRBD1

CDR3 DNA: TGTGCCAGTAGTATAAGGGGGCCCGGGGCCAACGTCCTGACTTTC
CDR3 protein: CASSIRGPGANVLTF
V gene: TRBV19
clone size: NA
J gene: TRBJ2-6
D gene: TRBD1

CDR3 DNA: TGTGCCAGCAGCTTAACCGTGAACACTGAAGCTTTCTTT
CDR3 protein: CASSLTVNTEAFF
V gene: TRBV7-3
clone size: NA
J gene: TRBJ1-1
D gene: NA

CDR3 DNA: TGCGCCAGCAGCTTAGCGTCGCGGGGTTCCTCTGGAAACACCATATATTTT
CDR3 protein: CASSLASRGSSGNTIYF
V gene: TRBV5-1
clone size: NA
J gene: TRBJ1-3
D gene: NA

CDR3 DNA: TGTGCCAGCAGCCACAGGGGGGATCAGCCCCAGCATTTT
CDR3 protein: CASSHRGDQPQHF
V gene: TRBV3-1/TRBV3-2
clone size: NA
J gene: TRBJ1-5
D gene: TRBD1

CDR3 DNA: TGTGCCAGCAGCCCGCCTAGCGGGGGGACCACAGATACGCAGTATTTT
CDR3 protein: CASSPPSGGTTDTQYF
V gene: TRBV3-1/TRBV3-2
clone size: once
J gene: TRBJ2-3
D gene: TRBD2

CDR3 DNA: TGTGCCAGTAATGACAGGGCGGCCGGGGAGCTGTTTTTT
CDR3 protein: CASNDRAAGELFF
V gene: TRBV12-3/TRBV12-4
clone size: NA
J gene: TRBJ2-2
D gene: TRBD1

CDR3 DNA: TGCAGCGTTGACGATTCAGGAGAGACCCAGTACTTC
CDR3 protein: CSVDDSGETQYF
V gene: TRBV29-1
clone size: NA
J gene: TRBJ2-5
D gene: NA

CDR3 DNA: TGTGCCAGCACCACACAGGGAGTGCCAAGCAATGAGCAGTTCTTC
CDR3 protein: CASTTQGVPSNEQFF
V gene: TRBV7-9
clone size: NA
J gene: TRBJ2-1
D gene: NA

CDR3 DNA: TGTGCCAGCAGCCCGTGGGGGCATCAGCCCCAGCATTTT
CDR3 protein: CASSPWGHQPQHF
V gene: TRBV5-6
clone size: NA
J gene: TRBJ1-5
D gene: NA

CDR3 DNA: TGTGCCAGCTCGGCCAGCGGGGATCCGGGCTACACCTTC
CDR3 protein: CASSASGDPGYTF
V gene: TRBV6-5
clone size: NA
J gene: TRBJ1-2
D gene: NA

CDR3 DNA: TGTGCCAGCAGCCCAAACTCCGGGACTGCCTTCTCTGGAAACACCATATATTTT
CDR3 protein: CASSPNSGTAFSGNTIYF
V gene: TRBV7-2
clone size: NA
J gene: TRBJ1-3
D gene: NA

CDR3 DNA: TGTGCCAGCAGTCCTAGGACAGGGGACCGAGCTTTCTTT
CDR3 protein: CASSPRTGDRAFF
V gene: TRBV6-5
clone size: NA
J gene: TRBJ1-1
D gene: TRBD1

CDR3 DNA: TGCGCCAGCAGCCAGGGCACTGAAGCTTTCTTT
CDR3 protein: CASSQGTEAFF
V gene: TRBV5-1
clone size: NA
J gene: TRBJ1-1
D gene: NA

CDR3 DNA: TGTGCCAGTAGTACCCCGGACAGCCCTGGGGAAGAGACCCAGTACTTC
CDR3 protein: CASSTPDSPGEETQYF
V gene: TRBV19
clone size: NA
J gene: TRBJ2-5
D gene: NA

CDR3 DNA: TGTGCCAGTTCGGGACAGATGAACACTGAAGCTTTCTTT
CDR3 protein: CASSGQMNTEAFF
V gene: TRBV19
clone size: NA
J gene: TRBJ1-1
D gene: TRBD1

CDR3 DNA: TGTGCCAGCAGCCAAGACCGGACCCAGTACTTC
CDR3 protein: CASSQDRTQYF
V gene: TRBV14
clone size: NA
J gene: TRBJ2-5
D gene: NA

CDR3 DNA: TGTGCCAGCAGCCTGGACGGGGGTAAGGCCCTCCACTTT
CDR3 protein: CASSLDGGKALHF
V gene: TRBV7-9
clone size: NA
J gene: TRBJ1-6
D gene: NA

CDR3 DNA: TGCGCCAGCAGTGGGATTAGCCTAGACACTGAAGCTTTCTTT
CDR3 protein: CASSGISLDTEAFF
V gene: TRBV10-2
clone size: once
J gene: TRBJ1-1
D gene: NA

CDR3 DNA: TGTGCCAGCAGACTGAGGTCCGGTAGCGCAGATACGCAGTATTTT
CDR3 protein: CASRLRSGSADTQYF
V gene: TRBV2
clone size: NA
J gene: TRBJ2-3
D gene: NA

CDR3 DNA: TGTGCCAGCACCACTACTGCTAGTCCCTACGAGCAGTACTTC
CDR3 protein: CASTTTASPYEQYF
V gene: TRBV5-6
clone size: NA
J gene: TRBJ2-7
D gene: NA

CDR3 DNA: TGTGCCAGTAGTAGACAAATCGCGGAAAAACTGTTTTTT
CDR3 protein: CASSRQIAEKLFF
V gene: TRBV19
clone size: NA
J gene: TRBJ1-4
D gene: NA

CDR3 DNA: TGTGCCAGCAGTGAATTCCGAGGGGAGGGGCACTCTGGAAACACCATATATTTT
CDR3 protein: CASSEFRGEGHSGNTIYF
V gene: TRBV25-1
clone size: once
J gene: TRBJ1-3
D gene: NA

CDR3 DNA: TGTGCCAGCAGCTCTATAGCGGGGGCGAGCACAGATACGCAGTATTTT
CDR3 protein: CASSSIAGASTDTQYF
V gene: TRBV7-3
clone size: NA
J gene: TRBJ2-3
D gene: TRBD2

CDR3 DNA: TGTGCCAGCTCATCCGTTTCAGGGGCAACTAATGAAAAACTGTTTTTT
CDR3 protein: CASSSVSGATNEKLFF
V gene: TRBV18
clone size: once
J gene: TRBJ1-4
D gene: NA

CDR3 DNA: TGTGCCAGCAGTCCCGGGGGGAGGAACACCGGGGAGCTGTTTTTT
CDR3 protein: CASSPGGRNTGELFF
V gene: TRBV28
clone size: NA
J gene: TRBJ2-2
D gene: TRBD2

CDR3 DNA: TGCGCCAGCAGGGAGACTCCGGGGGGCTACACCTTC
CDR3 protein: CASRETPGGYTF
V gene: TRBV5-1
clone size: NA
J gene: TRBJ1-2
D gene: NA

CDR3 DNA: TGTGCCAGTAGTAAGCCCCGGGGGAACACTGAAGCTTTCTTT
CDR3 protein: CASSKPRGNTEAFF
V gene: TRBV19
clone size: NA
J gene: TRBJ1-1
D gene: NA

CDR3 DNA: TGTGCCAGCAGCTTAGGTCCGGCGGGTGGTGAAGCTTTCTTT
CDR3 protein: CASSLGPAGGEAFF
V gene: TRBV7-3
clone size: NA
J gene: TRBJ1-1
D gene: NA

CDR3 DNA: TGTGCCAGCAGCTTAAGCGGGGCCCAGCAGTTCTTC
CDR3 protein: CASSLSGAQQFF
V gene: TRBV11-3
clone size: NA
J gene: TRBJ2-1
D gene: TRBD2

CDR3 DNA: TGCGCCAGCAGCTTGTGGACAGGGGGAAAGAACACTGAAGCTTTCTTT
CDR3 protein: CASSLWTGGKNTEAFF
V gene: TRBV5-1
clone size: few
J gene: TRBJ1-1
D gene: TRBD1